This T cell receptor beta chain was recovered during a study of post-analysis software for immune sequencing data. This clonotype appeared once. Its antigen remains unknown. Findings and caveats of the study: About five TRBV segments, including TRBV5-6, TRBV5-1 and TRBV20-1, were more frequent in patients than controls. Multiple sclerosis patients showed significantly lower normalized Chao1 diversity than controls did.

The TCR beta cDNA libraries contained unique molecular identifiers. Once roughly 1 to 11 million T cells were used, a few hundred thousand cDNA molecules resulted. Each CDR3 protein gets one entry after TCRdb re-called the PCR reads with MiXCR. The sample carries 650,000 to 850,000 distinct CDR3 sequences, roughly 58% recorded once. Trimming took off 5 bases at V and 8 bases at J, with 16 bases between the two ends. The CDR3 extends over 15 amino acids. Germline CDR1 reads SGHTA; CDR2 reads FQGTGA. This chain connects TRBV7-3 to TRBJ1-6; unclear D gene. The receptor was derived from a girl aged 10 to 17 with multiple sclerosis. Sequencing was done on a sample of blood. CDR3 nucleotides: TGTGCCAGCAGCCAAAGTGCCCGCCAGGATTCACCCCTCCACTTT. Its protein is CASSQSARQDSPLHF.